The present entry profiles one T cell receptor beta chain with its context. Germline values: CDR1 SGHRS, CDR2 YFSETQ. CDR3 length: 14 amino acids. Trimming removed 0 bases from V and 6 bases from J; junction bases left unmatched: 5. The entry originates in a study of blood T cell repertoires in COVID-19. In the authors' methods: Amplification of reference gene primers provided the estimated nucleated cell counts. Libraries were prepared by immunoSEQ multiplex PCR; TCRdb keeps only in-frame clonotypes and omits some of them. V and J calls and clone size are those listed in that table; D and trimming were worked out from the DNA. The sample shows 140,000 or so clones, approximately 86% of them seen only once.

The origin of this receptor is a woman aged 40 to 49 who had recovered from COVID-19. Sequencing was done on a sample of PBMCs or T cells enriched from blood (not recorded which). The rearrangement uses TRBV5-1 and TRBJ1-2, with 7 bases matching TRBD1. For the CDR3, the DNA is TGCGCCAGCAGCTTGGCCGGGCAGGGGGATGGCTACACCTTC. Protein product: CASSLAGQGDGYTF.